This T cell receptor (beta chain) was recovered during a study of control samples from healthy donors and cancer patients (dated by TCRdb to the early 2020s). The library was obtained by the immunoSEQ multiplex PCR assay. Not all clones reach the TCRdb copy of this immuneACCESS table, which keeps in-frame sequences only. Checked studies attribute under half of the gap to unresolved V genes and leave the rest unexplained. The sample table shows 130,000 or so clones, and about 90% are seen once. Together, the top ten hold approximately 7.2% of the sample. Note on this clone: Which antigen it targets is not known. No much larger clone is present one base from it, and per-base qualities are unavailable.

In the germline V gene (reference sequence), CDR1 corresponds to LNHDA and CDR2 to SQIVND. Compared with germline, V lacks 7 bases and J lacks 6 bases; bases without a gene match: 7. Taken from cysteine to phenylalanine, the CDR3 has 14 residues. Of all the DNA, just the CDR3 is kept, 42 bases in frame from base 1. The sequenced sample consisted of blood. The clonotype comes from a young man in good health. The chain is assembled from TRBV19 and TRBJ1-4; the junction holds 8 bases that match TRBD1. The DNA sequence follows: TGTGCCAGTATGTTGGACAGGGATGATGAAAAACTGTTTTTT. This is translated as CASMLDRDDEKLFF.